These 26 T cell receptor beta chains came from one sample sequenced in a study of blood T cell repertoires in COVID-19. Clones were sequenced by immunoSEQ multiplex PCR, and TCRdb holds only the in-frame ones, with some missing. The data show 150,000 to 200,000 clones, around 80% seen once. The specimen sequenced was peripheral blood. The receptors derive from an elderly woman with acute or convalescent COVID-19.

V usage is TRBV6-2 or TRBV6-3 and J usage is TRBJ1-6; tentative D call: TRBD1 (5 bases). Germline loops: CDR1 MNHEY, CDR2 SVGEGT. This CDR3 has 11 amino acids. The ends were cut back, 5 bases at V and 9 bases at J, with 5 bases in the middle. CDR3 coding DNA: TGTGCCAGCAGTCAGGGTTCACCCCTCCACTTT. Protein sequence: CASSQGSPLHF.

The chain employs TRBV30 and TRBJ1-1, with a tentative D call TRBD1 (5 bases). CDR1 GTSNPN and CDR2 SVGIG come from the germline V gene (reference sequence). The V and J ends lost 3 bases and 6 bases respectively, with 11 bases between them. CDR3 length: 12 amino acids. Here the CDR3 DNA reads TGTGCCTGGAGGGGGGGTTTCGCTGAAGCTTTCTTT. It codes for CAWRGGFAEAFF. Combining the CDR3 with reference TRBV30 and TRBJ1-1 gives the whole variable domain SQTIHQWPATLVQPVGSPLSLECTVEGTSNPNLYWYRQAAGRGLQLLFYSVGIGQISSEVPQNLSASRPQDRQFILSSKKLLLSDSGFYLCAWRGGFAEAFFGQGTRLTVV.

V gene TRBV5-6 combines with J gene TRBJ1-2, with a tentative D call TRBD1 (5 bases). The germline V and J ends were trimmed by 1 base and 6 bases, with 13 bases remaining between them. There are 14 residues in the CDR3. Germline V CDR1 and CDR2: SGHDT, YYEEEE. The CDR3 DNA sequence: TGTGCCAGCAGCTTGTTCGGGGGAGTCGATGGCTACACCTTC. As protein: CASSLFGGVDGYTF.

The chain has TRBV7-8 and TRBJ2-7, with D unresolved. The germline gives CDR1 SGHVS, CDR2 FQNEAQ. Trimming left V 5 bases short and J 5 bases short, with 13 bases between. The CDR3 length is 13 residues. The CDR3 protein is CASSRLPAHEQYF. CDR3 DNA: TGTGCCAGCAGCCGGTTACCTGCGCACGAGCAGTACTTC.

The chain links TRBV7-2 to TRBJ2-7; possible D gene TRBD2, 6 bases. Trimming shortened V by 5 bases and J by 3 bases, and 11 bases separated the two germline ends. The CDR3 runs 13 residues. CDR1 is SGHTA and CDR2 is FQGNSA in the germline V gene. CDR3 bases: TGTGCCAGCAGCCGGCGACTAGACTACGAGCAGTACTTC. Residues: CASSRRLDYEQYF.

This sequence joins TRBV5-4 and TRBJ2-5, with TRBD1 matching 8 bases. The germline V gene encodes CDR1 SGHNT and CDR2 YYREEE (reference sequence). There are 15 residues in the CDR3. V dropped 1 base and J dropped 5; count of bases not matched to a gene: 7. This chain's CDR3 is CASSLRAGGVETQYF. The CDR3 DNA is TGTGCCAGCAGCTTGCGGGCAGGGGGCGTGGAGACCCAGTACTTC.

The V and J genes are TRBV7-9 and TRBJ2-1; a possible D gene is TRBD2 (6 bases). Germline lookup yields CDR1 SEHNR and CDR2 FQNEAQ (reference sequence). This CDR3 region has 15 residues. Trimming stripped 2 bases from V and 0 bases from J, with 8 bases between. The CDR3 loop reads CASSLLAFSYNEQFF. CDR3 coding DNA: TGTGCCAGCAGCTTACTAGCGTTCTCCTACAATGAGCAGTTCTTC.

This chain uses TRBV6-5 with TRBJ2-3; a possible D gene is TRBD2 (6 bases). Looked up from germline, CDR1 is MNHEY and CDR2 is SVGAGI. Trimming took off 6 bases at V and 2 bases at J, with 12 bases between the two ends. The CDR3 extends over 14 amino acids. CDR3 residues: CASSLAWDTDTQYF. CDR3 coding DNA: TGTGCCAGCAGCCTAGCGTGGGACACAGATACGCAGTATTTT.

This chain uses TRBV4-1 with TRBJ1-3; perhaps TRBD1 as D (6 bases). Germline V gene lookup returns CDR1 MGHRA and CDR2 YSYEKL. Trimming took 3 bases from V and 0 from J, leaving 9 bases between them. The CDR3 is 15 amino acids. The CDR3 DNA reads as TGCGCCAGCAGCCACGACAGGAGCTCTGGAAACACCATATATTTT. Its translation is CASSHDRSSGNTIYF.

V usage is TRBV27 and J usage is TRBJ1-6, with 8 nucleotides matching TRBD1. Losses at the gene ends were 6 bases for V and 7 bases for J; bases not matched to a gene: 11. Looked up from germline, CDR1 is MNHEY and CDR2 is SMNVEV (reference sequence). The length of the CDR3 is 16 residues. CDR3: CASRTAGGARNSPLHF. As DNA, the CDR3 is TGTGCCAGCAGAACCGCAGGGGGCGCCAGGAATTCACCCCTCCACTTT.

This clone was observed a single time. V usage is TRBV10-2 and J usage is TRBJ2-7; 12 bases fit TRBD2. Losses at the gene ends were 7 bases for V and 7 bases for J; bases not matched to a gene: 8. Germline V gene data show CDR1 as WSHSY and CDR2 as SAAADI. This CDR3 contains 14 residues. The CDR3 loop reads CASKRLAGVQEQYF. The CDR3 bases are TGCGCCAGCAAACGACTAGCGGGAGTGCAAGAGCAGTACTTC.

V usage is TRBV5-1 and J usage is TRBJ2-7; maybe TRBD2 (6 bases). Germline lookup yields CDR1 SGHRS and CDR2 YFSETQ. The CDR3 is made up of 16 amino acids. Trimming took off 2 bases at V and 0 bases at J, with 15 bases between the two ends. As DNA, the CDR3 is TGCGCCAGCAGCTTTCGATGGACCGGGAGCTCCTACGAGCAGTACTTC. This gives the protein CASSFRWTGSSYEQYF.

About this clone itself: One end of the junction does not line up with germline, which may come from a read error. The CDR3 reads CASSLDRGSYNEQFF. The CDR3 DNA reads TGTGCCAGCAGCCTAGACAGGGGCTCCTACAATGAGCAGTTCTTC. This chain links TRBV11-2 with TRBJ2-1; 8 bases are shared with TRBD1. Per germline, CDR1 SGHAT and CDR2 FQNNGV. This CDR3 has 15 amino acids.

The rearrangement joins TRBV4-1 to TRBJ1-5, with 7 bases that match TRBD1. Per germline, CDR1 MGHRA and CDR2 YSYEKL. This CDR3 has 13 residues. J was trimmed by 7 bases and V by 4 bases; bases with no gene match: 4. CDR3 in DNA: TGCGCCAGCAGCCCCGACAGGGACCAGCCCCAGCATTTT. Protein sequence: CASSPDRDQPQHF.

The V call is TRBV7-9, the J call TRBJ2-3, with 7 bases fitting TRBD2. Trimming took 5 bases from V and 9 from J; bases not matched to a gene: 20. Germline CDR1 SEHNR, CDR2 FQNEAQ (reference sequence). The CDR3 runs 17 residues. Here the CDR3 DNA reads TGTGCCAGCAGCCCCCCTTCGGGTAGCGGGCTTGAAGGCACGCAGTATTTT. It encodes CASSPPSGSGLEGTQYF.

V usage is TRBV5-1 and J usage is TRBJ2-7, with D tentatively TRBD1 (6 bases). Trimming removed 4 bases from V and 2 bases from J, with 13 bases in between. The CDR3 has 14 residues. The germline CDR1 and CDR2 sequences are SGHRS and YFSETQ. The CDR3 nucleotides are TGCGCCAGCAGCAGAGGGGGTTTAACCTACGAGCAGTACTTC. It translates to CASSRGGLTYEQYF.

The rearrangement uses TRBV4-3 and TRBJ2-1, with TRBD1 matching 8 bases. V gave up 0 bases and J gave up 4 bases; unmatched junction bases: 14. CDR1 is LGHNA and CDR2 is YSLEER in the germline V gene. The CDR3 extends over 19 amino acids. CDR3 DNA: TGCGCCAGCAGCCAAGATAGGGGGCAGGGGGCCAATCTTTACAATGAGCAGTTCTTC. Its translation is CASSQDRGQGANLYNEQFF.

In this sample, this clone turned up a few times. The chain uses TRBV6-4 and TRBJ1-2; 8 bases align to TRBD1. With V trimmed by 0 bases and J by 6 bases, 3 bases remained unmatched. Germline CDR1 reads MRHNA; CDR2 reads SNTAGT. The CDR3 is 14 residues long. The chain's CDR3 is CASSDSPGGNGYTF. In nucleotides, the CDR3 is TGTGCCAGCAGTGACTCGCCAGGGGGCAATGGCTACACCTTC.

As for this clone: Because the CDR3 is missing its conserved closing phenylalanine or tryptophan, this is likely a read error. No DNA is shown, since the ends of the CDR3 on it are uncertain; the CDR3 is the one TCRdb lists. This sequence joins TRBV6-5 and TRBJ1-2; the table assigns TRBD1, which was not confirmed against the DNA. The CDR3 adds up to 11 amino acids, both ends counted. The germline V gene has CDR1 MNHEY and CDR2 SVGAGI. This CDR3 reads CASRQGGQVQL.

CDR3 sequence (DNA): TGTGCCAGCAGTGATGCGGGGGGCAGGCAGCCCCAGCATTTT. Amino acid sequence: CASSDAGGRQPQHF. This chain joins TRBV2 and TRBJ1-5, with D tentatively TRBD1 (6 bases). The CDR3 has 14 residues. The V end lost 3 bases, the J end lost 7 bases, and 13 bases lay between the germline ends. Germline V gives CDR1 SNHLY, CDR2 FYNNEI.

The V and J genes are TRBV27 and TRBJ1-1, with a possible D match to TRBD1 (6 bases). CDR3 size: 17 residues. Germline CDR1 and CDR2: MNHEY and SMNVEV (reference sequence). Between the trimmed V and J ends, which lost 3 bases and 1 base, there was a span of 18 bases. The CDR3 bases are TGTGCCAGCAGTTTTTTACCTTTAACGGGACAGAACACTGAAGCTTTCTTT. It yields the protein CASSFLPLTGQNTEAFF.

V is TRBV6-2 or TRBV6-3 and J is TRBJ1-4, with a weak D call TRBD1 (6 bases). The CDR3 is made up of 16 amino acids. Per the germline V gene, CDR1 is MNHEY and CDR2 is SVGEGT. The V end was cut by 4 bases, the J end by 4 bases, with 16 bases between. The CDR3 loop is CASSFDLGADNEKLFF. The CDR3 DNA is TGTGCCAGCAGTTTCGATTTGGGGGCGGATAATGAAAAACTGTTTTTT.

This clone was counted only a few times. The gene calls are TRBV7-2 and TRBJ1-6, with D uncertain. V was trimmed by 6 bases and J by 8 bases, leaving 11 bases between them. Per the germline V gene, CDR1 is SGHTA and CDR2 is FQGNSA. The CDR3 is 13 residues long. CDR3 in DNA: TGTGCCAGCAGTTCGCAAACATATTCACCCCTCCACTTT. Translation gives CASSSQTYSPLHF.

CDR3 residues: CAISVSGGRDTQYF. DNA of the CDR3: TGTGCCATCAGTGTTTCTGGGGGCCGGGATACGCAGTATTTT. V and J are TRBV10-3 and TRBJ2-3; tentatively, D is TRBD1 (6 bases). The CDR3 runs to 14 residues. CDR1 ENHRY and CDR2 SYGVKD come from the germline V gene. V was cut by 4 bases and J by 6 bases, with 14 bases left in between.

The rearrangement joins TRBV7-9 to TRBJ2-7, with a tentative D call TRBD1 (5 bases). Germline V gene sequence: CDR1 SEHNR, CDR2 FQNEAQ (reference sequence). This CDR3 comprises 14 residues. V was pared by 5 bases and J by 4 bases, with 15 bases between. CDR3 residues: CASSALGREYEQYF. CDR3 sequence (DNA): TGTGCCAGCAGCGCCTTGGGCAGGGAATACGAGCAGTACTTC.

The V call is TRBV19, the J call TRBJ1-3; no reliable D call. CDR1 and CDR2 from the germline V gene are LNHDA and SQIVND (reference sequence). V shed 7 bases and J shed 6 bases, with 10 bases lying between them. The CDR3 is 12 amino acids. CDR3 bases: TGTGCCAGTATCACCCAGGCAAACACCATATATTTT. It is translated as CASITQANTIYF.